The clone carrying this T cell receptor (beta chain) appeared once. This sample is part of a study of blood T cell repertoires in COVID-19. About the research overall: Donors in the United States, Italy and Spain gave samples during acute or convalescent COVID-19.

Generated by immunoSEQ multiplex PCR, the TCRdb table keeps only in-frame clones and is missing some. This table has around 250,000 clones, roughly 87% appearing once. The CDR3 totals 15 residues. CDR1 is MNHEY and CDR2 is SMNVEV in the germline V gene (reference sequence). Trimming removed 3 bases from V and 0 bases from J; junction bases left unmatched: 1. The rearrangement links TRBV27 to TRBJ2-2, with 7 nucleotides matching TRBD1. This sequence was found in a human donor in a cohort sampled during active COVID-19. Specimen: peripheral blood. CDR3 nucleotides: TGTGCCAGCAGTTTTGGGACAGCGAACACCGGGGAGCTGTTTTTT. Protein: CASSFGTANTGELFF.